This T cell receptor beta chain was documented in a study of cytomegalovirus exposure and HLA in healthy donors. Remarks on this clone: The antigen is undetermined.

Vbeta (60) and Jbeta (13) primers were used in the PCR. Repertoires were generated with immunoSEQ multiplex PCR, while TCRdb's copy carries only in-frame clones and drops some. The sample contains about 210,000 clones, about four fifths of which appear only once. Germline CDR1 SGHDN, CDR2 FVKESK. The V and J ends lost 3 bases and 4 bases respectively, with 15 bases between them. The CDR3 length is 16 residues. Study-wide results and caveats: By a later analysis, the bulk of CMV-associated TCR beta chains appeared HLA-restricted. Reportedly, fewer N-insertions than the approximately 680-donor mean appeared in an Asian-associated ancestry cluster in a later analysis.

The specimen was PBMCs. This TCR was sampled from a woman between 50 and 59 years old in good health and CMV-seropositive. This chain links TRBV14 with TRBJ1-4; D not certain. CDR3 residues: CASSHPRHGDNEKLFF. DNA for the CDR3: TGTGCCAGCAGCCACCCACGCCACGGGGATAATGAAAAACTGTTTTTT.